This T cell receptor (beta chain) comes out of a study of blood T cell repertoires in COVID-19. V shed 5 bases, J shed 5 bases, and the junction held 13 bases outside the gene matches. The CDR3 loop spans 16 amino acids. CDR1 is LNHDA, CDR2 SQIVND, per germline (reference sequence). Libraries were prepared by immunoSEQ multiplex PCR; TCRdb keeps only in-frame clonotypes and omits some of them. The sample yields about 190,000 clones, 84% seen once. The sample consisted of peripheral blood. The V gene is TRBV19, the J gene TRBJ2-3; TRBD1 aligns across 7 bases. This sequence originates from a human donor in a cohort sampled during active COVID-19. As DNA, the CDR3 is TGTGCCAGTAGTGCCTTGGGACAGCATTATCGAGATACGCAGTATTTT. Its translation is CASSALGQHYRDTQYF.